The entry that follows covers one T cell receptor beta chain sequence. TCRdb re-derived calls from the RT-PCR reads in MiXCR, one entry per CDR3 protein. The table includes more than 550,000 distinct CDR3 sequences, 14% detected once. Germline CDR1 SGHAT, CDR2 FQNNGV. The CDR3 spans 15 residues. Trimming shortened V by 1 base and J by 4 bases, and 14 bases separated the two germline ends. This sequence originates from a female donor in good health, serving as a healthy control. Sequencing was carried out using memory CD4+ T cells from blood. The chain carries TRBV11-2 and TRBJ2-7, with D perhaps TRBD1 (5 bases). CDR3 DNA sequence: TGTGCCAGCAGCTTAGCCCCCCATAGGGGTTACGAGCAGTACTTC. It translates to CASSLAPHRGYEQYF. Full variable domain (rest looked up from reference TRBV11-2 and TRBJ2-7): EAGVAQSPRYKIIEKRQSVAFWCNPISGHATLYWYQQILGQGPKLLIQFQNNGVVDDSQLPKDRFSAERLKGVDSTLKIQPAKLEDSAVYLCASSLAPHRGYEQYFGPGTRLTVT.